This TCR beta chain was retrieved from a study of T cell clones after liver transplantation. Overall study context: Liver transplant recipients had immunosuppression withdrawal attempted within 2 years. TCRbeta sequencing after a pre-transplant mixed lymphocyte reaction identified graft-donor-reactive clones, later tracked in post-transplant blood.

Study outcomes and limitations: These preliminary findings come from unstandardized post-transplant sampling times.

Comment on this clone: No antigen is known for it.

Profiled with immunoSEQ multiplex PCR; TCRdb holds only in-frame clones, not every one. This sample has about 76,000 clones, with approximately 87% found just once. Unstimulated PBMCs were sorted into CD3+CD4+ and CD3+CD8+ populations. The CDR3 consists of 16 residues. The germline V gene has CDR1 MNHNY and CDR2 SVGAGI (reference sequence). V lost 0 bases, J lost 5 bases, and 14 bases lay in between. The chain employs TRBV6-6 and TRBJ1-5; D may be TRBD1 (5 bases). This TCR was recovered from a human patient who received a liver transplant. Part of the T cells may come from the graft donor. The sequences come from CD4+ T cells from blood, collected at the 22-month timepoint. The CDR3 loop reads CASSYSMTVFHQPQHF. The CDR3 DNA sequence: TGTGCCAGCAGTTACTCGATGACAGTTTTCCATCAGCCCCAGCATTTT.